In its sample, the clone carrying this TCR beta chain was seen a few times. What it recognizes is unknown. V dropped 2 bases and J dropped 3 bases, with 5 bases sitting between them. Germline loops: CDR1 SEHNR, CDR2 FQNEAQ (reference sequence). This CDR3 spans 14 amino acids. TCRdb itself ran the 5' RACE reads through MiXCR, one entry per CDR3 protein. The sample contains 300,000 to 400,000 distinct CDR3 sequences, more than 15% of which appear only once. This specimen comes from a study of T-cell memory formation after mild COVID-19. Whole-study results and caveats: Day 15 to 85 contracting clones showed balanced CD4/CD8; day 15 to 37 expanders favored CD4+.

The chain joins TRBV7-9 to TRBJ1-6; no firm D call. This TCR was sampled from a man aged 18 to 29 who had mild COVID-19 (a few samples of this study predate the infection). Cell type and time point are not known. The sequencing sample was made of PBMCs or a T cell subset sorted from them (not recorded which). Here the CDR3 reads CASSLSSYNSPLHF. CDR3 nucleotides: TGTGCCAGCAGCTTATCCAGCTATAATTCACCCCTCCACTTT.